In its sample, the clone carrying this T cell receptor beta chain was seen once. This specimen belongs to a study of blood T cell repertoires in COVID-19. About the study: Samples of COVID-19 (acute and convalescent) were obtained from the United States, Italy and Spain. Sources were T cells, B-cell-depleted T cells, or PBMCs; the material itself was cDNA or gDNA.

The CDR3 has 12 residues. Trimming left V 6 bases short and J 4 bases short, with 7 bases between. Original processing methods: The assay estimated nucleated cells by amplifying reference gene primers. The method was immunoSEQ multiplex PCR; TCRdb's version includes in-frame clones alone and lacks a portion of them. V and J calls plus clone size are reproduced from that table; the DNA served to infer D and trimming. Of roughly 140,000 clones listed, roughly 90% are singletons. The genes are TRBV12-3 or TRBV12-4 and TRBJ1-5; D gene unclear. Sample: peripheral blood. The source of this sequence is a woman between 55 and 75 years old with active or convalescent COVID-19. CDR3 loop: CASSLPNQPQHF. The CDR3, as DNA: TGTGCCAGCAGCCTCCCGAATCAGCCCCAGCATTTT.